What follows are 32 T cell receptor beta chains derived from one specimen sequenced in a study of blood T cell repertoires in COVID-19. The repertoire was sequenced with immunoSEQ multiplex PCR; TCRdb's copy has only in-frame clones and lacks some. The top ten clones hold approximately 4.8% of a sample with about 220,000 clones, 80% to 90% of them seen once. Sequences were obtained from PBMCs or T cells enriched from blood (not recorded which). The source is a woman between 45 and 65 years old who had been exposed to COVID-19.

J is TRBJ1-2 and V is TRBV28; the D gene is possibly TRBD1 (5 bases). This CDR3 is built from 13 residues. V dropped 7 bases and J dropped 3 bases, with 12 bases sitting between them. The V gene's germline CDR1 is MDHEN and CDR2 SYDVKM. The CDR3 DNA is TGTGCCAGCACCCGACAGTCCCACTATGGCTACACCTTC. Translated, it gives CASTRQSHYGYTF.

The chain carries TRBV21-1 and TRBJ2-7; TRBD2, as called in the table, went unchecked against the DNA. TRBV21-1 is deemed a pseudogene. This CDR3 comprises 15 residues. The CDR3 DNA follows: TGTGCCAGCAGCAATAGGAGGGGCAATTCCTACGAGCAGTACTTC. Its protein is CASSNRRGNSYEQYF.

The chain employs TRBV29-1 and TRBJ1-2, with a weak D call TRBD1 (6 bases). With 0 bases removed from V and 8 bases from J, the gap between germline ends came to 10 bases. The CDR3 consists of 12 residues. Per germline, CDR1 SQVTM and CDR2 ANQGSEA. The CDR3: CSVEEVGQGYTF. The CDR3, as DNA: TGCAGCGTTGAAGAGGTAGGACAGGGCTACACCTTC.

V and J are TRBV7-8 and TRBJ1-1; D is possibly TRBD1 (6 bases). The CDR3 spans 17 residues. Trimming took off 2 bases at V and 0 bases at J, with 16 bases between the two ends. Germline assignment: CDR1 SGHVS and CDR2 FQNEAQ. Written as DNA, the CDR3 is TGTGCCAGCAGCTTAAGGGTAGGGGGAGAAATGAACACTGAAGCTTTCTTT. Its translation: CASSLRVGGEMNTEAFF.

The gene calls are TRBV27 and TRBJ2-1; 10 nucleotides line up with TRBD1. The CDR3 covers 15 residues. V was clipped by 6 bases and J by 7 bases; unmatched bases: 9. Germline CDR1 is MNHEY and CDR2 is SMNVEV (reference sequence). The CDR3 is CASSKGQGTRNEQFF. In nucleotides, the CDR3 is TGTGCCAGCAGCAAGGGACAGGGGACGAGGAATGAGCAGTTCTTC.

This clone was seen only once. V usage is TRBV25-1 and J usage is TRBJ1-1, with D perhaps matching TRBD1 (6 bases). The CDR3 contains 13 residues. Trimming pared 7 bases from V and 9 bases from J, leaving 18 bases between. Germline V gene lookup returns CDR1 MGHDK and CDR2 SYGVNS. CDR3 in amino acids: CASIIKGGTQAFF. In DNA, the CDR3 is TGTGCCAGCATTATAAAGGGGGGGACGCAAGCTTTCTTT.

The chain has TRBV7-7 and TRBJ1-6, with D hard to call. Deletions cut 1 base from V and 2 bases from J, with 6 bases between. Germline V gene lookup returns CDR1 SSHAT and CDR2 FNYEAQ (reference sequence). This CDR3 comprises 15 residues. CDR3 residues: CASSLGEAYNSPLHF. The CDR3 DNA reads TGTGCCAGCAGCTTAGGGGAGGCCTATAATTCACCCCTCCACTTT.

The J gene is TRBJ1-2, the V gene TRBV29-1; 8 nucleotides match TRBD1. The CDR3 extends over 15 amino acids. Germline loops: CDR1 SQVTM, CDR2 ANQGSEA. The ends lost 5 bases at V and 8 bases at J; junction bases unmatched: 16. The CDR3 is CSVSLTGRGLGGYTF. CDR3 coding DNA: TGCAGCGTTTCTCTAACGGGCAGGGGGCTTGGAGGCTACACCTTC.

The chain employs TRBV5-1 and TRBJ2-1, with a tentative D call TRBD2 (6 bases). Germline lookup yields CDR1 SGHRS and CDR2 YFSETQ. The CDR3 loop spans 16 amino acids. V was clipped by 1 base and J by 7 bases, with 18 bases between them. CDR3 loop: CASSLLGPWAGNEQFF. CDR3 DNA sequence: TGCGCCAGCAGCTTGCTGGGGCCCTGGGCGGGGAATGAGCAGTTCTTC.

The chain uses TRBV5-6 and TRBJ1-3; 7 positions match TRBD1. The CDR3 runs to 15 residues. V shed 7 bases and J 0 bases; nucleotides not matched to a gene: 7. Looked up from germline, CDR1 is SGHDT and CDR2 is YYEEEE. Here the CDR3 DNA reads TGTGCCAGCGGAGAGGGGGCCCTCTCTGGAAACACCATATATTTT. Its translation is CASGEGALSGNTIYF.

The V gene is TRBV5-3, the J gene TRBJ1-2; a weak D match, TRBD1 (5 bases). TRBV5-3 is an open reading frame, and its role is uncertain. The CDR3 totals 13 residues. The V gene lost 5 bases and the J gene lost 6 bases, with 14 bases spanning the gap. CDR3 sequence: CARSRQIADGYTF. CDR3 in DNA: TGTGCCAGAAGTCGACAGATAGCGGATGGCTACACCTTC.

The V and J genes are TRBV28 and TRBJ2-3; D gene unclear. The CDR3 is made up of 14 amino acids. Germline assignment: CDR1 MDHEN and CDR2 SYDVKM. V dropped 5 bases and J dropped 5 bases, with 14 bases sitting between them. CDR3 sequence: CASSTGLVRDTQYF. CDR3 bases: TGTGCCAGCAGTACGGGTCTGGTACGAGATACGCAGTATTTT.

The V gene is TRBV7-9, the J gene TRBJ2-3; D perhaps matches TRBD2 (6 bases). The CDR3 loop spans 14 amino acids. The germline V gene encodes CDR1 SEHNR and CDR2 FQNEAQ (reference sequence). The ends were cut back, 4 bases at V and 4 bases at J, with 12 bases in the middle. The CDR3, as DNA: TGTGCCAGCAGCTGGGACTCCCCAGCAGATACGCAGTATTTT. Amino acid sequence: CASSWDSPADTQYF.

V usage is TRBV12-5 and J usage is TRBJ2-4; 8 nucleotides align to TRBD1. Germline V gives CDR1 LGHNT, CDR2 FRNRAP. CDR3 size: 14 residues. The J segment lost 6 bases and the V segment lost 6 bases, leaving 7 bases of the junction unmatched. The CDR3 spells CASGPGGLVNIQYF. Here the CDR3 DNA reads TGTGCTAGTGGCCCAGGGGGCTTGGTAAACATTCAGTACTTC.

V is TRBV6-5 and J is TRBJ1-6; 9 nucleotides match TRBD1. Germline CDR1 reads MNHEY; CDR2 reads SVGAGI. CDR3 length: 14 amino acids. Unmatched junction bases numbered 3, after V lost 4 bases and J lost 8 bases. CDR3 sequence: CASSWDRADSPLHF. DNA for the CDR3: TGTGCCAGCAGTTGGGACAGGGCAGATTCACCCCTCCACTTT.

This chain joins TRBV30 and TRBJ2-3, with unresolved D. With 4 bases removed from V and 4 bases from J, the gap between germline ends came to 6 bases. Looked up from germline, CDR1 is GTSNPN and CDR2 is SVGIG (reference sequence). The CDR3 length is 11 residues. DNA for the CDR3: TGTGCCTGGATAGTTCCAGATACGCAGTATTTT. Protein product: CAWIVPDTQYF.

The J gene is TRBJ2-5, the V gene TRBV7-2, with D maybe TRBD2 (6 bases). Germline V gene lookup returns CDR1 SGHTA and CDR2 FQGNSA. There are 14 residues in the CDR3. V shed 1 base and J shed 5 bases, with 11 bases lying between them. This CDR3 reads CASSLERGRETQYF. In DNA form, the CDR3 reads TGTGCCAGCAGCTTAGAACGGGGGAGGGAGACCCAGTACTTC.

The chain joins TRBV27 to TRBJ1-2, with 8 bases that match TRBD1. Germline CDR1 reads MNHEY; CDR2 reads SMNVEV (reference sequence). CDR3 length: 14 amino acids. V lost 6 bases and J lost 2; bases outside the gene matches: 5. The CDR3 DNA follows: TGTGCCAGCAGGCCAGGGGGCAGGAACTATGGCTACACCTTC. Its protein is CASRPGGRNYGYTF.

The chain links TRBV7-2 to TRBJ1-1, with D uncertain. The CDR3 sequence is 12 residues long. CDR1 and CDR2 (germline): SGHTA, FQGNSA. The ends were cut back, 4 bases at V and 5 bases at J, with 8 bases in the middle. CDR3 coding DNA: TGTGCCAGCAGCTCCCCCAGGACTGAAGCTTTCTTT. Amino acid sequence: CASSSPRTEAFF.

The V gene is TRBV5-1, the J gene TRBJ1-1; the match to TRBD1 covers 8 bases. J gave up 1 base and V 1 base, and 3 bases lay outside the gene matches. Germline CDR1 SGHRS, CDR2 YFSETQ. The CDR3 has 15 amino acids. This CDR3 reads CASSLRTGRNTEAFF. The CDR3 DNA is TGCGCCAGCAGCTTGCGGACAGGGAGGAACACTGAAGCTTTCTTT. The entire variable domain, with the rest obtained from reference TRBV5-1 and TRBJ1-1, is as follows: KAGVTQTPRYLIKTRGQQVTLSCSPISGHRSVSWYQQTPGQGLQFLFEYFSETQRNKGNFPGRFSGRQFSNSRSEMNVSTLELGDSALYLCASSLRTGRNTEAFFGQGTRLTVV.

The chain has TRBV18 and TRBJ2-7; D may be TRBD1 (6 bases). Germline V gene sequence: CDR1 KGHSH, CDR2 LQKENI. This CDR3 is 16 amino acids long. Trimming cost V 3 bases and J 0 bases, with 15 bases left between them. The CDR3 nucleotides read TGTGCCAGCTCACCGCAACAGGGTTTGGCCTCCTACGAGCAGTACTTC. Translated, it gives CASSPQQGLASYEQYF.

The chain is built from TRBV6-5 and TRBJ1-2, with D possibly TRBD1 on 5 matching bases. Germline CDR1 MNHEY, CDR2 SVGAGI. With 5 bases removed from V and 1 base from J, the gap between germline ends came to 8 bases. CDR3 length: 13 amino acids. The CDR3 reads CASSPRVNYGYTF. CDR3 sequence (DNA): TGTGCCAGCAGTCCCAGGGTTAACTATGGCTACACCTTC.

Here the CDR3 DNA reads TGTGCCAGCAGTTTGTCAGGAGGTCCTAAAGAAGCTTTCTTT. The encoded protein is CASSLSGGPKEAFF. The chain employs TRBV28 and TRBJ1-1; no clear D gene. Germline assignment: CDR1 MDHEN and CDR2 SYDVKM. The CDR3 is 14 residues long. Trimming removed 3 bases from V and 8 bases from J, with 16 bases in between. Full variable domain (remainder filled in from reference TRBV28 and TRBJ1-1): DVKVTQSSRYLVKRTGEKVFLECVQDMDHENMFWYRQDPGLGLRLIYFSYDVKMKEKGDIPEGYSVSREKKERFSLILESASTNQTSMYLCASSLSGGPKEAFFGQGTRLTVV.

The V and J genes are TRBV7-8 and TRBJ2-3; 11 nucleotides agree with TRBD2. Germline values: CDR1 SGHVS, CDR2 FQNEAQ. J lost 2 bases, V lost 5 bases, and 6 bases had no gene match. This CDR3 has 16 residues. The CDR3 is CASSPLAGGPTDTQYF. Written as DNA, the CDR3 is TGTGCCAGCAGCCCCCTAGCGGGGGGACCCACAGATACGCAGTATTTT.

V gene TRBV10-3 combines with J gene TRBJ1-1; D uncertain. V gave up 0 bases and J gave up 6 bases, with 11 bases separating them. CDR1 and CDR2 from the germline V gene are ENHRY and SYGVKD. The CDR3 spans 14 residues. DNA for the CDR3: TGTGCCATCAGTGAGTCGAGTCGGTTGTCTGAAGCTTTCTTT. This translates into CAISESSRLSEAFF.

The chain joins TRBV18 to TRBJ2-5, with TRBD2 matching 8 bases. The V gene end was trimmed by 3 bases and the J gene end by 2 bases; junction bases not matched to a gene: 8. This CDR3 comprises 16 residues. CDR1 is KGHSH, CDR2 LQKENI, per germline. CDR3: CASSPGAGGQQETQYF. In DNA form, the CDR3 reads TGTGCCAGCTCACCTGGGGCGGGGGGTCAACAAGAGACCCAGTACTTC.

This chain uses TRBV10-3 with TRBJ1-2; weak D call: TRBD1 (6 bases). Trimming shortened V by 4 bases and J by 6 bases, and 12 bases separated the two germline ends. Germline values: CDR1 ENHRY, CDR2 SYGVKD. CDR3 length: 13 residues. The CDR3: CAISADRTHGYTF. CDR3 DNA sequence: TGTGCCATCAGTGCAGACAGGACCCATGGCTACACCTTC.

This clone was observed a single time. The junction does not match germline at one end; this may be a read error. The chain is built from TRBV18 and TRBJ2-5; TRBD2 agrees at 8 bases. Germline V lookup: CDR1 KGHSH, CDR2 LQKENI. The CDR3 covers 13 residues. The CDR3 DNA reads as TGTGCCAGCTCTCCACCGGGGGGGGAGACCCAGTACTTC. Its protein product is CASSPPGGETQYF.

The genes are TRBV11-2 and TRBJ1-1; no clear D gene. Trimming stripped 3 bases from V and 6 bases from J, with 8 bases between. The germline V gene encodes CDR1 SGHAT and CDR2 FQNNGV. This CDR3 is 12 amino acids long. The CDR3 sequence: CASSFPRAEAFF. CDR3 bases: TGTGCCAGCAGCTTCCCCCGGGCTGAAGCTTTCTTT.

The rearrangement uses TRBV6-5 and TRBJ1-5; D is undetermined. Trimming removed 8 bases at V and 8 bases at J, with 13 bases between. The germline CDR1 and CDR2 sequences are MNHEY and SVGAGI. The CDR3 is 12 residues long. The CDR3 here is CASASGWEPQHF. As DNA, the CDR3 is TGTGCCAGCGCCTCCGGGTGGGAGCCCCAGCATTTT.

The rearrangement joins TRBV19 to TRBJ1-1; D is perhaps TRBD1 (5 bases). Germline CDR1 and CDR2: LNHDA and SQIVND (reference sequence). The ends were cut back, 3 bases at V and 1 base at J, with 18 bases in the middle. The CDR3 is 17 residues long. The CDR3 loop is CASSIGIGGGGNTEAFF. In DNA form, the CDR3 reads TGTGCCAGTAGTATCGGGATCGGGGGAGGAGGGAACACTGAAGCTTTCTTT.

As concerns this clone: Other DNA sequences in this specimen translate into the identical CDR3. V usage is TRBV28 and J usage is TRBJ1-2; 11 bases map to TRBD1. J was trimmed by 8 bases and V by 6 bases; bases with no gene match: 5. The length of the CDR3 is 13 residues. CDR1 MDHEN and CDR2 SYDVKM come from the germline V gene. CDR3 DNA: TGTGCCAGCAGCCCCGGGACAGGGGGAGGCTACACCTTC. It specifies CASSPGTGGGYTF.